This passage covers 18 T cell receptor beta chains from one sample sequenced in a study of T cell repertoires in cytomegalovirus infection. TCRdb re-called the reads through MiXCR, storing one row per CDR3 protein. The table lists 490,000 or so distinct CDR3 sequences, about 11% of them singletons, with roughly a tenth in the top ten. The sequencing sample was made of PBMCs. All receptors come from a human donor in good health (CMV status not recorded). Some clones in this sample may be carry-over from other donors' samples.

This clonotype was observed many times. The chain joins TRBV15 to TRBJ2-5; no reliable D call. The CDR3 runs to 14 residues. CDR1 is LNHNV and CDR2 is YYDKDF in the germline V gene (reference sequence). The V end was cut by 1 base, the J end by 4 bases, with 10 bases between. The CDR3 DNA reads as TGTGCCACCAGCAGAGGCTCACCTATAGAGACCCAGTACTTC. Translating gives CATSRGSPIETQYF.

A single count supports this clonotype. This chain joins TRBV20-1 and TRBJ1-2, with D possibly being TRBD1 (6 bases). V was pared by 3 bases and J by 3 bases, with 17 bases between. Germline CDR1 reads DFQATT; CDR2 reads SNEGSKA (reference sequence). The CDR3 length is 15 residues. Written as DNA, the CDR3 is TGCAGTGCTAGTCTCGAGACGCCAGGGGACTATGGCTACACCTTC. It encodes CSASLETPGDYGYTF.

The V call is TRBV6-1, the J call TRBJ2-4, with 12 bases lining up with TRBD1. J was trimmed by 8 bases and V by 6 bases; bases with no gene match: 11. This CDR3 spans 16 amino acids. CDR1 is MNHNS, CDR2 SASEGT, per germline. The CDR3 protein is CASSRDRGLRGDIQYF. The CDR3 nucleotides read TGTGCCAGCAGCCGGGACAGGGGGCTCCGGGGAGACATTCAGTACTTC.

At least ten counts were recorded for this clonotype. The genes are TRBV6-1 and TRBJ2-1; D is uncertain. CDR3 length: 14 amino acids. Trimming cost V 2 bases and J 10 bases, with 15 bases left between them. Germline-derived CDR1 and CDR2 are MNHNS and SASEGT. Here the CDR3 reads CASSESPRSGEQFF. CDR3 DNA: TGTGCCAGCAGTGAAAGTCCTAGGTCCGGGGAGCAGTTCTTC.

This clonotype has ten or more counts. In nucleotides, the CDR3 is TGTGCCTGGAGCGGACAGGGGTCCGGGGAGCTGTTTTTT. This codes for CAWSGQGSGELFF. This chain joins TRBV30 and TRBJ2-2, with 9 bases fitting TRBD1. Germline V gene data show CDR1 as GTSNPN and CDR2 as SVGIG (reference sequence). CDR3 size: 13 residues. Trimming removed 3 bases from V and 6 bases from J; junction bases left unmatched: 2.

In this sample, this clonotype turned up a few times. The J gene is TRBJ2-3, the V gene TRBV20-1; 8 bases match TRBD2. V lost 5 bases to trimming and J lost 2 bases; unmatched junction nucleotides: 12. Germline V CDR1 and CDR2: DFQATT, SNEGSKA (reference sequence). This CDR3 comprises 16 residues. The CDR3, as DNA: TGCAGTGCTCCCCCCGCCAGCGGGGGATACACAGATACGCAGTATTTT. Encoded protein: CSAPPASGGYTDTQYF.

To note about this clonotype: Germline is not matched at one junction end, which may reflect a read error. V is TRBV7-9 and J is TRBJ2-3, with a possible D match to TRBD2 (6 bases). There are 15 residues in the CDR3. Germline V CDR1 and CDR2: SEHNR, FQNEAQ (reference sequence). CDR3 loop: CASTLGGFGTDTQYF. In DNA, the CDR3 is TGTGCCAGCACCTTGGGGGGATTTGGCACCGATACGCAGTATTTT.

This chain connects TRBV10-3 to TRBJ2-5, with TRBD2 identical over 8 bases. With 10 bases clipped from V and 3 bases from J, the junction kept 7 bases outside the gene matches. Germline V CDR1 and CDR2: ENHRY, SYGVKD. The CDR3 extends over 13 amino acids. CDR3 loop: CATAAGEEETQYF. For the CDR3, the DNA is TGTGCCACCGCAGCGGGAGAAGAAGAGACCCAGTACTTC.

The V and J genes are TRBV27 and TRBJ2-1; D unresolved. The germline V gene encodes CDR1 MNHEY and CDR2 SMNVEV (reference sequence). This CDR3 is 12 amino acids long. CDR3: CVWPRIYNEQFF. Here the CDR3 DNA reads TGTGTCTGGCCCCGGATTTACAATGAGCAGTTCTTC.

The V and J genes are TRBV4-2 and TRBJ2-7; 9 bases align to TRBD1. V was clipped by 1 base and J by 5 bases; unmatched bases: 6. Per the germline V gene, CDR1 is LGHNA and CDR2 is YNFKEQ. The CDR3 contains 15 residues. The CDR3 reads CASSQGPGQGDEQYF. DNA of the CDR3: TGTGCCAGCAGCCAAGGCCCGGGACAGGGAGACGAGCAGTACTTC.

V usage is TRBV13 and J usage is TRBJ2-3, with a tentative D call TRBD1 (5 bases). CDR1 is PRHDT, CDR2 FYEKMQ, per germline (reference sequence). The CDR3 loop spans 15 amino acids. The V end was cut by 2 bases, the J end by 2 bases, with 11 bases between. The CDR3 here is CASSLLQDDTDTQYF. CDR3 DNA sequence: TGTGCCAGCAGCTTACTACAGGACGACACAGATACGCAGTATTTT.

This clonotype has a handful of counts. DNA for the CDR3: TGTGCCAGCAGCCGGATCACCGGAGGGTGGGCCGGGGAGCTGTTTTTT. Translated: CASSRITGGWAGELFF. The V gene is TRBV5-4, the J gene TRBJ2-2, with a weak D call TRBD2 (6 bases). The CDR3 is made up of 16 amino acids. Germline loops: CDR1 SGHNT, CDR2 YYREEE (reference sequence). V gave up 4 bases and J gave up 6 bases, with 19 bases separating them.

Worth noting for this clonotype: A read error may explain this, as a much larger clone is one base away. The chain joins TRBV2 to TRBJ1-5; D gene uncertain. The V and J ends lost 2 bases and 9 bases respectively, with 17 bases between them. CDR1 and CDR2 from the germline V gene are SNHLY and FYNNEI. There are 15 residues in the CDR3. Here the CDR3 DNA reads TGTGCCAGCAGTGAAAGGTCCAGGCGGTCTTCGCCCCAGCATTTT. As protein: CASSERSRRSSPQHF. Looking up the rest from reference TRBV2 and TRBJ1-5 gives the full variable domain: EPEVTQTPSHQVTQMGQEVILRCVPISNHLYFYWYRQILGQKVEFLVSFYNNEISEKSEIFDDQFSVERPDGSNFTLKIRSTKLEDSAMYFCASSERSRRSSPQHFGDGTRLSIL.

This chain connects TRBV2 to TRBJ1-5; D is possibly TRBD1 (5 bases). Germline V gene data show CDR1 as SNHLY and CDR2 as FYNNEI. Trimming removed 6 bases from V and 0 bases from J, with 12 bases in between. The CDR3 contains 15 residues. CDR3 in DNA: TGTGCCAGCAGCAGGACACCTTATAGCAATCAGCCCCAGCATTTT. Its translation is CASSRTPYSNQPQHF.

This clonotype was counted only a few times. This sequence joins TRBV10-3 and TRBJ2-3; no clear D gene. Trimming removed 9 bases from V and 7 bases from J, with 11 bases in between. Germline V gene sequence: CDR1 ENHRY, CDR2 SYGVKD. The CDR3 has 11 residues. In DNA form, the CDR3 reads TGTGCCATTGCCCGCGTGAATACGCAGTATTTT. Translated: CAIARVNTQYF.

This clonotype was counted many times. The V and J genes are TRBV10-3 and TRBJ2-3; TRBD2 aligns across 7 bases. The V and J ends lost 5 bases and 5 bases, in that order; junction bases with no gene match: 10. The CDR3 is made up of 15 amino acids. CDR1 is ENHRY, CDR2 SYGVKD, per germline. CDR3 DNA sequence: TGTGCCATCAGTTCTAGCGGAGGGCAGAGAGATACGCAGTATTTT. It encodes CAISSSGGQRDTQYF.

This clonotype was counted ten times or more. The CDR3, as DNA: TGTGCCAGCAGGGGACAGGGGTCTGGCGCTGAAGCTTTCTTT. Its protein product is CASRGQGSGAEAFF. The genes are TRBV28 and TRBJ1-1, with 10 bases that match TRBD1. CDR1 and CDR2 (germline): MDHEN, SYDVKM. The V and J ends lost 6 bases and 6 bases, in that order; junction bases with no gene match: 7. The CDR3 length is 14 residues.

This clonotype was seen repeatedly, ten times or more. This chain's CDR3 is CASSTRRSGANVLTF. The CDR3 DNA follows: TGTGCCAGCAGTACCAGGAGGTCAGGGGCCAACGTCCTGACTTTC. J is TRBJ2-6 and V is TRBV12-3 or TRBV12-4; maybe TRBD2 (5 bases). Trimming shortened V by 5 bases and J by 4 bases, and 12 bases separated the two germline ends. The CDR3 totals 15 residues.